This T cell receptor beta chain originates from a study of T cells after yellow fever vaccination. Background on the study: Libraries from low-cell-number fractions were prepared with the SMART-Seq v4 Ultra Low Input RNA kit.

Researchers made TCR cDNA using 5'RACE template switching, and this step added a universal primer site and UMIs. TCRdb used MiXCR to reprocess the 5' RACE reads, holding one entry per CDR3 protein. The sample has about 350,000 distinct CDR3 sequences, over 4% seen once. Whole-study findings and limits: Post-booster repertoires again held most primary-vaccination clones (approximately 96% CD4, over 80% CD8). A secondary response was less intense yet reached its peak sooner, at day 5 versus 15.

The CDR3 has 15 amino acids. V lost 2 bases, J lost 2 bases, and 2 bases stayed unmatched. Germline CDR1 is SGHVS and CDR2 is FQNEAQ. This clonotype occurred many times. Antigen specificity is unknown. This receptor was identified in a man aged 18 to 29 who received the YFV17D yellow fever vaccine. Material: PBMCs, obtained 5 days after the yellow fever booster vaccination. The rearrangement links TRBV7-8 to TRBJ2-3, with TRBD2 matching 9 bases. The chain's CDR3 is CASSLLAGFTDTQYF. The CDR3 nucleotides read TGTGCCAGCAGCTTACTAGCGGGGTTCACAGATACGCAGTATTTT. The full variable domain, rest sourced from reference TRBV7-8 and TRBJ2-3, is GAGVSQSPRYKVAKRGQDVALRCDPISGHVSLFWYQQALGQGPEFLTYFQNEAQLDKSGLPSDRFFAERPEGSVSTLKIQRTQQEDSAVYLCASSLLAGFTDTQYFGPGTRLTVL.